The 5 T cell receptor beta chains given below trace back to one sample, sequenced in a study of lymphopenia after photon versus proton radiotherapy. Sequencing was performed with immunoSEQ multiplex PCR; in TCRdb, only in-frame clones are kept and a portion is missing. The data contain around 30,000 clones, 85% to 90% of them singletons. The material was peripheral blood, obtained from a patient treated with proton-based radiotherapy. The receptors stem from a woman aged 70-85 years with pancreatic cancer. Some clones in this sample may be carry-over from other donors' samples.

The chain carries TRBV28 and TRBJ1-2, with 8 bases that match TRBD1. V lost 2 bases, J lost 8 bases, and 7 bases stayed unmatched. This CDR3 is built from 14 residues. Per germline, CDR1 MDHEN and CDR2 SYDVKM. This CDR3 is CASSLLGQGGGYTF. The CDR3 DNA reads as TGTGCCAGCAGTTTACTCGGACAGGGAGGGGGCTACACCTTC.

V is TRBV20-1 and J is TRBJ2-7; 7 bases match TRBD2. V was clipped by 4 bases and J by 7 bases; unmatched bases: 4. The CDR3 totals 11 residues. In germline, CDR1 is DFQATT, CDR2 SNEGSKA (reference sequence). The CDR3 coding sequence is TGCAGTGCTAAACTAGCGAGGGAGCAGTACTTC. It yields the protein CSAKLAREQYF.

The chain recombines TRBV7-2 with TRBJ1-3; a weak D match, TRBD1 (5 bases). The V end lost 2 bases, the J end lost 4 bases, and 12 bases lay between the germline ends. This CDR3 comprises 15 residues. Germline V CDR1 and CDR2: SGHTA, FQGNSA. The CDR3 region has the DNA TGTGCCAGCAGCTTATCTGCGACAGCCGGAAACACCATATATTTT. It encodes CASSLSATAGNTIYF.

The chain uses TRBV19 and TRBJ1-5; TRBD1 matches at 8 bases. V was pared by 3 bases and J by 4 bases, with 8 bases of the junction left unmatched. Germline-derived CDR1 and CDR2 are LNHDA and SQIVND (reference sequence). There are 16 residues in the CDR3. As DNA, the CDR3 is TGTGCCAGTAGTATGTGGCAGGGGGCAGGGAATCAGCCCCAGCATTTT. Translated: CASSMWQGAGNQPQHF. The full variable domain, in which reference TRBV19 and TRBJ1-5 provide the parts outside the CDR3, is DGGITQSPKYLFRKEGQNVTLSCEQNLNHDAMYWYRQDPGQGLRLIYYSQIVNDFQKGDIAEGYSVSREKKESFPLTVTSAQKNPTAFYLCASSMWQGAGNQPQHFGDGTRLSIL.

The rearrangement uses TRBV6-5 and TRBJ2-5; D remains ambiguous. Per germline, CDR1 MNHEY and CDR2 SVGAGI. This CDR3 has 14 amino acids. With 0 bases removed from V and 1 base from J, the gap between germline ends came to 6 bases. CDR3 residues: CASSYSYSQETQYF. CDR3 DNA: TGTGCCAGCAGTTACTCATATTCCCAAGAGACCCAGTACTTC.